A single T cell receptor (beta chain) is shown here with its context. These data are taken from a study of control samples from healthy donors and cancer patients. Assay: immunoSEQ multiplex PCR; the TCRdb copy retains only in-frame clones and omits some. Here the sample spans roughly 100,000 clones, roughly four fifths being singletons. The CDR3 has 14 residues. The J segment lost 0 bases and the V segment lost 7 bases, leaving 5 bases of the junction unmatched. The germline V gene has CDR1 MNHEY and CDR2 SMNVEV (reference sequence). The V and J genes are TRBV27 and TRBJ1-1; TRBD1 matches at 7 bases. The receptor was isolated from a woman in her fifties or sixties in good health. The source material was blood. CDR3 amino acids: CASNSGQLNTEAFF. The CDR3 region has the DNA TGTGCCAGCAACTCGGGACAGCTGAACACTGAAGCTTTCTTT.